Following are 22 T cell receptor beta chains from one sample sequenced in a study. Using its own MiXCR run on the 5' RACE reads, TCRdb lists one record per CDR3 protein. The sample holds roughly 10,000 distinct CDR3 sequences; approximately 34% are singletons and the top ten take 5.6%. Treg sorting used a CD4+CD25+CD127-/low gate. The sequenced sample was Tregs sorted from blood. The receptors stem from a female donor with breast cancer.

CDR3 coding DNA: TGCGCCAGCAGCCAAGGAGGGAGGGCCTACAATGAGCAGTTCTTC. Protein: CASSQGGRAYNEQFF. The rearrangement uses TRBV4-3 and TRBJ2-1, with 7 bases lining up with TRBD2. J was trimmed by 2 bases and V by 1 base; bases with no gene match: 2. Germline lookup yields CDR1 LGHNA and CDR2 YSLEER. The CDR3 loop spans 15 amino acids.

This chain links TRBV29-1 with TRBJ1-5, with a possible D match to TRBD1 (6 bases). Germline assignment: CDR1 SQVTM and CDR2 ANQGSEA. With 7 bases removed from V and 6 bases from J, the gap between germline ends came to 16 bases. The CDR3 has 13 residues. CDR3 region: CSASTGTFQPQHF. CDR3 nucleotide sequence: TGCAGCGCGTCGACCGGGACATTTCAGCCCCAGCATTTT.

The chain employs TRBV9 and TRBJ2-2; 8 bases agree with TRBD1. The CDR3 spans 15 residues. Losses at the gene ends were 2 bases for V and 8 bases for J; bases not matched to a gene: 8. Germline CDR1 reads SGDLS; CDR2 reads YYNGEE. CDR3 amino acids: CASSVRTGRLGELFF. CDR3 in DNA: TGTGCCAGCAGCGTTAGGACAGGGCGTTTAGGGGAGCTGTTTTTT.

Of note for this clonotype: Sequence at one end of the junction differs from germline and may be a read error. In DNA form, the CDR3 reads TGTACCAGCAGCCAAGTGTACAGGGCTCGGGGCTACACCTTC. It translates to CTSSQVYRARGYTF. This rearrangement joins TRBV3-1 to TRBJ1-2; TRBD1 might be the D (6 bases). Germline CDR1 reads LGHDT; CDR2 reads YNNKEL (reference sequence). This CDR3 region has 14 residues.

This clonotype is labeled as medium-sized. This chain joins TRBV29-1 and TRBJ1-3, with D perhaps TRBD1 (6 bases). V was pared by 4 bases and J by 0 bases, with 16 bases between. The CDR3 spans 16 residues. CDR1 SQVTM and CDR2 ANQGSEA come from the germline V gene. The CDR3, as DNA: TGCAGCGTTGTAAAGGGGGACGGCAGCTCTGGAAACACCATATATTTT. Its translation: CSVVKGDGSSGNTIYF.

The chain recombines TRBV11-2 with TRBJ2-3; TRBD1 or TRBD2 may be the D gene (5 bases each). The length of the CDR3 is 14 residues. Germline values: CDR1 SGHAT, CDR2 FQNNGV. Deletions cut 3 bases from V and 0 bases from J, with 7 bases between. The CDR3 here is CASSLGVSTDTQYF. CDR3 nucleotide sequence: TGTGCCAGCAGCTTGGGGGTTAGCACAGATACGCAGTATTTT.

The chain is built from TRBV4-2 and TRBJ2-5, with no clear D. Germline V gene data show CDR1 as LGHNA and CDR2 as YNFKEQ. The CDR3 covers 16 residues. Trimming shortened V by 0 bases and J by 5 bases, and 16 bases separated the two germline ends. CDR3 DNA: TGTGCCAGCAGCCAAGATCGCCCCGGGTCACAGGAGACCCAGTACTTC. It yields the protein CASSQDRPGSQETQYF.

Relative to its sample, this clonotype is medium-sized. The rearrangement links TRBV20-1 to TRBJ1-1; D might be TRBD1 (5 bases). This CDR3 has 14 amino acids. V shed 0 bases and J shed 10 bases, with 18 bases lying between them. CDR1 is DFQATT, CDR2 SNEGSKA, per germline (reference sequence). CDR3 sequence: CSARDLEGRRGAFF. As DNA, the CDR3 is TGCAGTGCTAGAGATCTAGAAGGGCGTAGGGGAGCTTTCTTT.

To note about this clonotype: The CDR3 carries no conserved terminal phenylalanine or tryptophan, so it likely arises from a read error. V is TRBV27 and J is TRBJ2-3; 9 bases are a match to TRBD2. Losses at the gene ends were 5 bases for V and 0 bases for J; bases not matched to a gene: 3. The CDR3 loop spans 15 amino acids. The germline V gene has CDR1 MNHEY and CDR2 SMNVEV (reference sequence). The CDR3 spells CASSITSGSTDTQYS. CDR3 bases: TGTGCCAGCAGTATAACTAGCGGGAGCACAGATACGCAGTATTCT.

This clonotype occurred a few times. The rearrangement links TRBV6-1 to TRBJ1-1, with D perhaps TRBD1 (5 bases). This CDR3 spans 13 amino acids. Germline V gives CDR1 MNHNS, CDR2 SASEGT. V gave up 4 bases and J gave up 4 bases, with 10 bases separating them. DNA for the CDR3: TGTGCCAGCAGTGCTCAGGGAAGCACTGAAGCTTTCTTT. It translates to CASSAQGSTEAFF.

In the case of this clonotype: A much more abundant neighbour one base away suggests this may be a read error. The V and J genes are TRBV18 and TRBJ1-6; possibly TRBD1 for D (5 bases). The CDR3 covers 15 residues. Germline CDR1 KGHSH, CDR2 LQKENI. CDR3 bases: TGTGCCAGCTCACCCCGAGCGGACACGAATTCACCCCCCCACTTT. Translated: CASSPRADTNSPPHF.

This clonotype rates as medium-sized. The chain uses TRBV20-1 and TRBJ1-2; a weak D match, TRBD1 (6 bases). The CDR3 consists of 12 residues. CDR1 DFQATT and CDR2 SNEGSKA come from the germline V gene (reference sequence). V lost 5 bases, J lost 6 bases, and 13 bases lay in between. CDR3 amino acids: CSAQDSSDGYTF. Written as DNA, the CDR3 is TGCAGTGCTCAGGACAGCTCAGATGGCTACACCTTC.

The chain carries TRBV7-2 and TRBJ2-1, with D possibly TRBD2 on 6 matching bases. Germline CDR1 is SGHTA and CDR2 is FQGNSA. The length of the CDR3 is 14 residues. Trimming took 4 bases from V and 8 from J, leaving 15 bases between them. CDR3 loop: CASSSTGGPDEQFF. CDR3 sequence (DNA): TGTGCCAGCAGCTCGACCGGAGGGCCAGATGAGCAGTTCTTC.

V is TRBV20-1 and J is TRBJ2-5; 7 bases match TRBD2. Germline V lookup: CDR1 DFQATT, CDR2 SNEGSKA (reference sequence). This CDR3 comprises 16 residues. J gave up 5 bases and V 1 base, and 13 bases lay outside the gene matches. CDR3 sequence: CSARGLAANQGETQYF. CDR3 DNA: TGCAGTGCTAGAGGGCTAGCGGCCAACCAAGGGGAGACCCAGTACTTC.

In its sample, this clonotype is medium-sized. This chain links TRBV5-6 with TRBJ2-5; D could derive from TRBD1 or TRBD2 (5 bases each). CDR1 SGHDT and CDR2 YYEEEE come from the germline V gene. This CDR3 region has 16 residues. The germline V and J ends were trimmed by 0 bases and 4 bases, with 16 bases remaining between them. CDR3 sequence (DNA): TGTGCCAGCAGCTTGGGCTGGGACGGGCTTCGAGAGACCCAGTACTTC. Its translation is CASSLGWDGLRETQYF.

This clonotype was recorded once. A much larger clone differs from this one at a single base, so this may be a read error. The chain carries TRBV11-1 and TRBJ2-7, with D possibly TRBD1 on 6 matching bases. The CDR3 has 15 residues. V shed 5 bases and J shed 2 bases, with 16 bases lying between them. Germline CDR1 SGHAT, CDR2 FQDESV (reference sequence). CDR3 loop: CASSAGAGQAYEQYF. The CDR3 DNA reads TGTGCCAGCAGCGCAGGGGCCGGGCAAGCCTACGAGCAGTACTTC.

V and J are TRBV20-1 and TRBJ2-1; 14 bases align to TRBD2. Unmatched junction bases numbered 8, after V lost 0 bases and J lost 13 bases. Germline CDR1 and CDR2: DFQATT and SNEGSKA (reference sequence). The CDR3 has 15 residues. The CDR3 nucleotides read TGCAGTGCTAGAGACAGACTAGCGGGAGGGCCCATACAGTTCTTC. As protein: CSARDRLAGGPIQFF.

This clonotype is labeled medium-sized. The J gene is TRBJ2-3, the V gene TRBV20-1; D remains unclear. The CDR3 spans 12 residues. V was pared by 6 bases and J by 2 bases, with 9 bases between. Germline V gene lookup returns CDR1 DFQATT and CDR2 SNEGSKA (reference sequence). CDR3: CSAQDLTDTQYF. CDR3 bases: TGCAGTGCCCAGGACCTCACAGATACGCAGTATTTT.

The V call is TRBV20-1, the J call TRBJ2-1; D may be TRBD1 (5 bases). From germline, CDR1 is DFQATT and CDR2 SNEGSKA (reference sequence). This CDR3 comprises 12 residues. V was trimmed by 6 bases and J by 4 bases, leaving 10 bases between them. CDR3 sequence reads: CSATTVYNEQFF. CDR3 sequence (DNA): TGCAGTGCGACGACAGTATACAATGAGCAGTTCTTC.

This clonotype has only a few counts. The chain joins TRBV4-1 to TRBJ1-6, with D hard to call. Germline V gene lookup returns CDR1 MGHRA and CDR2 YSYEKL. The ends were cut back, 1 base at V and 8 bases at J, with 12 bases in the middle. This CDR3 is 15 amino acids long. The CDR3 protein is CASSQAPETHSPLHF. The CDR3 bases are TGCGCCAGCAGCCAAGCCCCCGAAACCCATTCACCCCTCCACTTT.

This clonotype was counted between two and nine times. V gene TRBV5-1 combines with J gene TRBJ1-6; TRBD1 matches at 9 bases. The CDR3 has 16 residues. Germline CDR1 is SGHRS and CDR2 is YFSETQ. With 1 base clipped from V and 9 bases from J, the junction kept 8 bases outside the gene matches. The CDR3 loop is CASSLIVGQGGSPLHF. The CDR3 DNA sequence: TGCGCCAGCAGCTTGATTGTGGGACAGGGAGGTTCACCCCTCCACTTT.

Within the sample, this clonotype is medium-sized. The V call is TRBV6-4, the J call TRBJ2-3; 10 nucleotides align to TRBD2. The V gene end was trimmed by 0 bases and the J gene end by 0 bases; junction bases not matched to a gene: 0. This CDR3 is built from 16 residues. Germline loops: CDR1 MRHNA, CDR2 SNTAGT. The CDR3 loop is CASSDSTSGSTDTQYF. As DNA, the CDR3 is TGTGCCAGCAGTGACTCGACTAGCGGGAGCACAGATACGCAGTATTTT.